These 31 T cell receptor beta chains were all obtained from the same sample, sequenced in a study of T cell responses to AZD1222 COVID-19 vaccine. The assay was immunoSEQ multiplex PCR, and TCRdb's table has in-frame clones only and misses some. The sample consists of 96,000 or so clones, roughly 90% of them appearing once. Sequenced here: peripheral blood, sampled on day 0 of AZD1222 vaccination. The origin of the receptors is an adult in good health.

The chain joins TRBV3-1 (or the pseudogene TRBV3-2) to TRBJ1-1, with a possible D match to TRBD1 (6 bases). The CDR3 loop spans 13 amino acids. V lost 6 bases, J lost 4 bases, and 12 bases lay in between. CDR1 is LGHDT, CDR2 YNNKEL, per germline (reference sequence). CDR3 residues: CASRRGGSTEAFF. The CDR3 bases are TGTGCCAGCAGACGAGGGGGGAGCACTGAAGCTTTCTTT.

The chain links TRBV19 to TRBJ2-3; D possibly uses TRBD1 or TRBD2 (6 bases each). The CDR3 runs 15 residues. V was pared by 1 base and J by 4 bases, with 12 bases between. The germline V gene has CDR1 LNHDA and CDR2 SQIVND (reference sequence). CDR3 nucleotide sequence: TGTGCCAGTAGTATAGCGGACGGGGGCGCAGATACGCAGTATTTT. This sequence encodes CASSIADGGADTQYF.

The chain joins TRBV24-1 to TRBJ2-7, with 7 positions matching TRBD1. Germline V gene data show CDR1 as KGHDR and CDR2 as SFDVKD. CDR3 length: 16 residues. The junction had 11 bases not matched to a gene; V was cut back by 4 bases and J by 3 bases. In nucleotides, the CDR3 is TGTGCCACCAGTGACAGTCCCGGACAGGAGGTCTACGAGCAGTACTTC. Protein product: CATSDSPGQEVYEQYF.

V and J are TRBV3-1 (or the pseudogene TRBV3-2) and TRBJ2-1; no firm D call. CDR3 length: 15 residues. Deletions cut 0 bases from V and 5 bases from J, with 11 bases between. Germline CDR1 reads LGHDT; CDR2 reads YNNKEL (reference sequence). The CDR3 protein is CASSQDTGRHNEQFF. DNA for the CDR3: TGTGCCAGCAGCCAAGACACCGGTAGGCACAATGAGCAGTTCTTC.

In DNA, the CDR3 is TGTGCCAGCAGGACTAGCGGGAGCGGTGAGCAGTTCTTC. It encodes CASRTSGSGEQFF. The chain couples TRBV7-2 to TRBJ2-1; the match to TRBD2 covers 12 bases. The ends lost 6 bases at V and 9 bases at J; junction bases unmatched: 3. The CDR3 has 13 residues. Germline lookup yields CDR1 SGHTA and CDR2 FQGNSA.

This sequence joins TRBV7-8 and TRBJ1-3; D is perhaps TRBD1 (5 bases). CDR1 is SGHVS, CDR2 FQNEAQ, per germline. Trimming stripped 5 bases from V and 4 bases from J, with 15 bases between. This CDR3 comprises 15 residues. The CDR3 reads CASSMDIVSGNTIYF. For the CDR3, the DNA is TGTGCCAGCAGCATGGACATCGTCTCGGGAAACACCATATATTTT.

The chain joins TRBV7-2 to TRBJ2-7, with TRBD2 identical over 8 bases. Trimming at V came to 0 bases and at J to 0 bases, leaving 1 base not matched to a gene. The CDR3 has 15 amino acids. Looked up from germline, CDR1 is SGHTA and CDR2 is FQGNSA. The CDR3 coding sequence is TGTGCCAGCAGCTTAGCCGGGACTAGCTCCTACGAGCAGTACTTC. Translation: CASSLAGTSSYEQYF.

The chain uses TRBV27 and TRBJ2-1; 10 positions match TRBD1. CDR3 length equals 16 residues. Per the germline V gene, CDR1 is MNHEY and CDR2 is SMNVEV (reference sequence). The ends lost 5 bases at V and 4 bases at J; junction bases unmatched: 8. CDR3 DNA sequence: TGTGCCAGCAGTCGTATGGGGACAGGGGCTTACAATGAGCAGTTCTTC. Amino acids: CASSRMGTGAYNEQFF.

The chain employs TRBV5-1 and TRBJ2-1, with D possibly TRBD2 on 6 matching bases. The length of the CDR3 is 14 residues. V was clipped by 6 bases and J by 3 bases, with 13 bases between them. CDR1 and CDR2 (germline): SGHRS, YFSETQ. CDR3 DNA: TGCGCCAGCACCGGGACTGCGGGCTACAATGAGCAGTTCTTC. Its protein product is CASTGTAGYNEQFF.

The sample holds a few counts of this clone. This chain connects TRBV11-2 to TRBJ2-2, with D hard to call. The germline gives CDR1 SGHAT, CDR2 FQNNGV. The CDR3 length is 14 residues. The V gene lost 6 bases and the J gene lost 1 base, with 9 bases spanning the gap. The CDR3 nucleotides are TGTGCCAGCAGTTCCACGGGGAACACCGGGGAGCTGTTTTTT. This encodes CASSSTGNTGELFF.

This chain links TRBV9 with TRBJ1-1; perhaps TRBD1 as D (6 bases). The CDR3 is 13 residues long. Germline values: CDR1 SGDLS, CDR2 YYNGEE. Trimming took off 0 bases at V and 4 bases at J, with 7 bases between the two ends. CDR3 protein: CASSVDRVTEAFF. In DNA, the CDR3 is TGTGCCAGCAGCGTAGACAGGGTCACTGAAGCTTTCTTT.

CDR3 nucleotide sequence: TGTGCCAGCAGTTTAGTCCCGAACGAGCAGTACTTC. Translated: CASSLVPNEQYF. The rearrangement uses TRBV12-3 or TRBV12-4 and TRBJ2-7; unclear D gene. CDR3 size: 12 residues. V was clipped by 1 base and J by 5 bases, with 6 bases between them.

CDR3 sequence: CASSPGTGLYEQYF. The CDR3 DNA follows: TGTGCCAGCAGCCCCGGGACAGGCCTCTACGAGCAGTACTTC. The chain links TRBV6-5 to TRBJ2-7, with 8 bases fitting TRBD1. Germline CDR1 reads MNHEY; CDR2 reads SVGAGI. V gave up 6 bases and J gave up 3 bases; unmatched junction bases: 7. This CDR3 comprises 14 residues.

V usage is TRBV15 and J usage is TRBJ2-7; D unclear. The germline V gene has CDR1 LNHNV and CDR2 YYDKDF (reference sequence). CDR3 length equals 15 residues. Trimming left V 3 bases short and J 5 bases short, with 17 bases between. The CDR3, as DNA: TGTGCCACCAGCAGGGAGCCCGGAACCCAAGACGAGCAGTACTTC. Amino acids: CATSREPGTQDEQYF.

V and J are TRBV7-2 and TRBJ2-7; D call uncertain. The V end was cut by 6 bases, the J end by 0 bases, with 3 bases between. CDR1 and CDR2 from the germline V gene are SGHTA and FQGNSA. The CDR3 is 11 amino acids. The CDR3 sequence is CASRISYEQYF. The DNA of the CDR3 is TGTGCCAGCAGGATCTCCTACGAGCAGTACTTC. The full variable domain, rest sourced from reference TRBV7-2 and TRBJ2-7, is GAGVSQSPSNKVTEKGKDVELRCDPISGHTALYWYRQSLGQGLEFLIYFQGNSAPDKSGLPSDRFSAERTGGSVSTLTIQRTQQEDSAVYLCASRISYEQYFGPGTRLTVT.

This chain connects TRBV2 to TRBJ1-5, with D unresolved. Germline V CDR1 and CDR2: SNHLY, FYNNEI. CDR3 size: 13 residues. Trimming pared 0 bases from V and 9 bases from J, leaving 9 bases between. The CDR3 region is CASSEAREGPQHF. CDR3 coding DNA: TGTGCCAGCAGTGAAGCGCGGGAGGGGCCCCAGCATTTT.

This clone was observed a few times. The chain joins TRBV7-2 to TRBJ1-3, with D perhaps TRBD1 (6 bases). V was trimmed by 1 base and J by 9 bases, leaving 13 bases between them. Germline lookup yields CDR1 SGHTA and CDR2 FQGNSA. There are 14 residues in the CDR3. The CDR3 is CASSLGTEGGTIYF. The CDR3 region has the DNA TGTGCCAGCAGCTTAGGGACAGAGGGAGGCACCATATATTTT.

This clone was counted between two and nine times. Other DNA variants within this sample encode the same CDR3. V gene TRBV28 combines with J gene TRBJ2-7; the D is unclear. Germline V gives CDR1 MDHEN, CDR2 SYDVKM. The length of the CDR3 is 11 residues. Trimming took off 3 bases at V and 2 bases at J, with 2 bases between the two ends. The CDR3, as DNA: TGTGCCAGCAGTTTGGCCTACGAGCAGTACTTC. It codes for CASSLAYEQYF.

This clone was seen once. The chain is built from TRBV19 and TRBJ2-7; 8 nucleotides match TRBD2. Germline V lookup: CDR1 LNHDA, CDR2 SQIVND (reference sequence). There are 15 residues in the CDR3. Germline trimming cut 3 bases from V and 6 bases from J; bases unmatched to any gene: 10. The CDR3 DNA is TGTGCCAGTAGTATTCGACTAGCGTCCCTCGGCGAGCAGTACTTC. It yields the protein CASSIRLASLGEQYF. Full variable domain (missing parts from reference TRBV19 and TRBJ2-7): DGGITQSPKYLFRKEGQNVTLSCEQNLNHDAMYWYRQDPGQGLRLIYYSQIVNDFQKGDIAEGYSVSREKKESFPLTVTSAQKNPTAFYLCASSIRLASLGEQYFGPGTRLTVT.

CDR3 coding DNA: TGTGCCAGCAGTTACGTGGGGCGCAATGAGCAGTTCTTC. Protein: CASSYVGRNEQFF. This chain links TRBV6-5 with TRBJ2-1; possibly TRBD1 for D (5 bases). V was clipped by 2 bases and J by 6 bases, with 8 bases between them. The V gene's germline CDR1 is MNHEY and CDR2 SVGAGI. The CDR3 has 13 residues.

CDR3 amino acids: CASSDSIAENTGELFF. Here the CDR3 DNA reads TGTGCCAGCAGTGACTCGATAGCTGAGAACACCGGGGAGCTGTTTTTT. This chain connects TRBV6-4 to TRBJ2-2; no reliable D call. V shed 0 bases and J shed 1 base, with 9 bases lying between them. Per the germline V gene, CDR1 is MRHNA and CDR2 is SNTAGT. This CDR3 comprises 16 residues.

The V call is TRBV6-5, the J call TRBJ1-4; possibly TRBD1 for D (6 bases). Deletions cut 6 bases from V and 4 bases from J, with 12 bases between. Per germline, CDR1 MNHEY and CDR2 SVGAGI. The CDR3 is 14 residues long. CDR3 nucleotides: TGTGCCAGCAGGGGGGGGCATAATAATGAAAAACTGTTTTTT. It is translated as CASRGGHNNEKLFF.

Points on this clone: Other DNA sequences within the sample encode an identical CDR3. The chain carries TRBV28 and TRBJ2-7, with a tentative D call TRBD2 (5 bases). CDR1 is MDHEN, CDR2 SYDVKM, per germline. The ends were cut back, 2 bases at V and 3 bases at J, with 5 bases in the middle. This CDR3 spans 12 amino acids. The CDR3 DNA is TGTGCCAGCAGTTTAGAGGGCTACGAGCAGTACTTC. Encoded protein: CASSLEGYEQYF.

This rearrangement joins TRBV27 to TRBJ1-1; D is perhaps TRBD1 (6 bases). CDR3 length: 13 residues. Germline V lookup: CDR1 MNHEY, CDR2 SMNVEV (reference sequence). Trimming shortened V by 6 bases and J by 1 base, and 9 bases separated the two germline ends. The CDR3 loop reads CASSLQGNTEAFF. CDR3 DNA sequence: TGTGCCAGCAGCCTACAGGGGAACACTGAAGCTTTCTTT.

The chain carries TRBV3-1 (or the pseudogene TRBV3-2) and TRBJ2-3, with 7 nucleotides matching TRBD2. The CDR3 consists of 17 residues. Germline V gene sequence: CDR1 LGHDT, CDR2 YNNKEL (reference sequence). The V gene end was trimmed by 4 bases and the J gene end by 4 bases; junction bases not matched to a gene: 14. The CDR3: CASSPFFRGGSADTQYF. The CDR3 DNA sequence: TGTGCCAGCAGCCCTTTTTTTCGCGGGGGTTCAGCAGATACGCAGTATTTT.

The chain uses TRBV6-5 and TRBJ1-2; 7 nucleotides line up with TRBD1. The CDR3 is made up of 16 amino acids. With 0 bases clipped from V and 2 bases from J, the junction kept 6 bases outside the gene matches. Germline CDR1 MNHEY, CDR2 SVGAGI. The CDR3 DNA follows: TGTGCCAGCAGTTACTCTCGACAGGGACCCAACTATGGCTACACCTTC. This encodes CASSYSRQGPNYGYTF.

This clone was counted a few times. The chain carries TRBV9 and TRBJ2-7; no clear D gene. Trimming cost V 4 bases and J 4 bases, with 6 bases left between them. The length of the CDR3 is 11 residues. From germline, CDR1 is SGDLS and CDR2 YYNGEE. CDR3 residues: CASSPLYEQYF. CDR3 DNA sequence: TGTGCCAGCAGCCCTTTATACGAGCAGTACTTC.

The rearrangement links TRBV28 to TRBJ1-2, with D perhaps TRBD1 (5 bases). This CDR3 region has 13 residues. Germline V gene lookup returns CDR1 MDHEN and CDR2 SYDVKM. Deletions cut 3 bases from V and 4 bases from J, with 9 bases between. This chain's CDR3 is CASSFAGGYGYTF. DNA of the CDR3: TGTGCCAGCAGTTTCGCGGGGGGCTATGGCTACACCTTC.

The chain employs TRBV6-5 and TRBJ2-7, with 7 bases fitting TRBD2. The germline CDR1 and CDR2 sequences are MNHEY and SVGAGI. The CDR3 totals 14 residues. J lost 5 bases, V lost 6 bases, and 10 bases had no gene match. The CDR3 DNA reads as TGTGCCAGCAGCCCGAGGGGCGGGAGCCACGAGCAGTACTTC. Protein sequence: CASSPRGGSHEQYF.

The chain couples TRBV29-1 to TRBJ2-1; 10 bases map to TRBD2. Germline V CDR1 and CDR2: SQVTM, ANQGSEA. This CDR3 has 12 amino acids. V shed 4 bases and J 9 bases; nucleotides not matched to a gene: 3. The CDR3 sequence is CSVGGLAPEQFF. The DNA for the CDR3 is TGCAGCGTTGGGGGACTAGCGCCTGAGCAGTTCTTC.

V and J are TRBV6-2 or TRBV6-3 and TRBJ2-1, with a possible D match to TRBD2 (5 bases). Trimming left V 5 bases short and J 2 bases short, with 10 bases between. The germline V gene encodes CDR1 MNHEY and CDR2 SVGEGT. There are 14 residues in the CDR3. The CDR3 DNA is TGTGCCAGCAGTCCAACTAGGACCTACAATGAGCAGTTCTTC. The encoded protein is CASSPTRTYNEQFF.